Listed below are T cell receptor beta chains from one sample, sequenced in a study of blood T cell repertoires in COVID-19. Using immunoSEQ multiplex PCR, the repertoire was profiled, and TCRdb retains in-frame clones only, with some absent. The table shows approximately 250,000 clones, with roughly 84% occurring only once. Sequenced sample: peripheral blood. The receptors were sampled from a human donor in a cohort sampled during active COVID-19. Both conserved end residues are part of each CDR3. Fields, in order: V gene, clone size, J gene, D gene, CDR3 protein, CDR3 DNA. The D gene is left open where the match is weak. A clone size is listed for some rows: how often the clone was seen (once, few, many), or a class if it is expanded.

V gene: TRBV15
clone size: once
J gene: TRBJ2-1
D gene: TRBD2
CDR3 protein: CATSRGTGTSGRNEQFF
CDR3 DNA: TGTGCCACCAGCAGGGGTACCGGGACTAGCGGGAGGAATGAGCAGTTCTTC

V gene: TRBV2
clone size: NA
J gene: TRBJ2-4
D gene: NA
CDR3 protein: CASSGGENIQYF
CDR3 DNA: TGTGCCAGCAGTGGGGGGGAAAACATTCAGTACTTC

V gene: TRBV19
clone size: NA
J gene: TRBJ1-3
D gene: NA
CDR3 protein: CASSIPTRITGNTIYF
CDR3 DNA: TGTGCCAGTAGTATTCCCACTCGAATCACTGGAAACACCATATATTTT

V gene: TRBV7-8
clone size: NA
J gene: TRBJ1-3
D gene: NA
CDR3 protein: CASSFSRVPVSGNTIYF
CDR3 DNA: TGTGCCAGCAGCTTCTCTCGGGTTCCCGTTTCTGGAAACACCATATATTTT

V gene: TRBV3-1/TRBV3-2
clone size: NA
J gene: TRBJ1-5
D gene: NA
CDR3 protein: CASSPTQSSNQPQHF
CDR3 DNA: TGTGCCAGCAGCCCGACACAGAGTAGCAATCAGCCCCAGCATTTT

V gene: TRBV14
clone size: NA
J gene: TRBJ2-5
D gene: TRBD2
CDR3 protein: CASSLWASGDQETQYF
CDR3 DNA: TGTGCCAGCAGCCTGTGGGCTAGCGGGGATCAAGAGACCCAGTACTTC

V gene: TRBV28
clone size: NA
J gene: TRBJ2-3
D gene: NA
CDR3 protein: CASSDPGALGTDTQYF
CDR3 DNA: TGTGCCAGCAGTGATCCAGGGGCGCTGGGGACAGATACGCAGTATTTT

V gene: TRBV9
clone size: NA
J gene: TRBJ2-1
D gene: TRBD1
CDR3 protein: CASSVVSQGAGEQFF
CDR3 DNA: TGTGCCAGCAGCGTAGTAAGTCAGGGGGCGGGTGAGCAGTTCTTC

V gene: TRBV6-5
clone size: NA
J gene: TRBJ1-1
D gene: TRBD1
CDR3 protein: CASSGTGIMNTEAFF
CDR3 DNA: TGTGCCAGTTCCGGGACAGGGATTATGAACACTGAAGCTTTCTTT

V gene: TRBV6-2/TRBV6-3
clone size: NA
J gene: TRBJ2-2
D gene: TRBD2
CDR3 protein: CASSYGVRSGGASGELFF
CDR3 DNA: TGTGCCAGCAGTTACGGAGTTAGGAGCGGGGGGGCCTCCGGGGAGCTGTTTTTT

V gene: TRBV25-1
clone size: NA
J gene: TRBJ1-5
D gene: NA
CDR3 protein: CASSEKQGHQPQHF
CDR3 DNA: TGTGCCAGCAGTGAAAAGCAGGGGCATCAGCCCCAGCATTTT

V gene: TRBV6-5
clone size: NA
J gene: TRBJ1-4
D gene: NA
CDR3 protein: CASSLDQASSEKLFF
CDR3 DNA: TGTGCCAGCAGCTTAGACCAGGCCTCATCTGAAAAACTGTTTTTT

V gene: TRBV6-5
clone size: NA
J gene: TRBJ1-2
D gene: TRBD1
CDR3 protein: CASSTADRIYGYTF
CDR3 DNA: TGTGCCAGCAGTACCGCGGACAGGATTTATGGCTACACCTTC

V gene: TRBV5-4
clone size: NA
J gene: TRBJ1-2
D gene: TRBD1
CDR3 protein: CASSRQGATNYGYTF
CDR3 DNA: TGTGCCAGCAGCAGACAGGGGGCAACAAACTATGGCTACACCTTC

V gene: TRBV10-1
clone size: NA
J gene: TRBJ2-1
D gene: TRBD2
CDR3 protein: CASSELLAGDEQFF
CDR3 DNA: TGCGCCAGCAGTGAGTTACTTGCGGGGGATGAGCAGTTCTTC

V gene: TRBV11-3
clone size: NA
J gene: TRBJ2-1
D gene: TRBD1
CDR3 protein: CASSPRDRGVGNEQFF
CDR3 DNA: TGTGCCAGCAGCCCTAGGGACAGGGGAGTGGGGAATGAGCAGTTCTTC

V gene: TRBV19
clone size: NA
J gene: TRBJ1-2
D gene: TRBD1
CDR3 protein: CASRPGTGGFYGYTF
CDR3 DNA: TGTGCCAGTAGACCCGGGACAGGGGGCTTCTATGGCTACACCTTC

V gene: TRBV23-1
clone size: NA
J gene: TRBJ2-7
D gene: TRBD1
CDR3 protein: CASSQPGQGLSYEQYF
CDR3 DNA: TGCGCCAGCAGTCAACCGGGACAGGGGTTATCTTACGAGCAGTACTTC